Detailed here is one T cell receptor beta chain. The V segment lost 0 bases and the J segment 4 bases; nucleotides outside the gene matches: 9. Germline assignment: CDR1 SGHNT and CDR2 YYREEE (reference sequence). CDR3 length: 18 amino acids. Original data processing: It was from reference gene primer amplification that nucleated cell counts were estimated. Sequencing was performed with immunoSEQ multiplex PCR; in TCRdb, only in-frame clones are kept and a portion is missing. D and trimming were read from the DNA, whereas the V and J calls and clone size are those reported in that table. This sample has 250,000 to 300,000 clones, with about 86% found just once. The sample originates from a study of blood T cell repertoires in COVID-19.

Sequencing was carried out using peripheral blood. The receptor was derived from a woman in her twenties or thirties with COVID-19, enrolled during active disease. V and J are TRBV5-4 and TRBJ2-1; 11 bases agree with TRBD2. This chain's CDR3 is CASSLGSSGGTKYNEQFF. The CDR3 nucleotides are TGTGCCAGCAGCTTGGGTTCTAGCGGGGGGACGAAATACAATGAGCAGTTCTTC.